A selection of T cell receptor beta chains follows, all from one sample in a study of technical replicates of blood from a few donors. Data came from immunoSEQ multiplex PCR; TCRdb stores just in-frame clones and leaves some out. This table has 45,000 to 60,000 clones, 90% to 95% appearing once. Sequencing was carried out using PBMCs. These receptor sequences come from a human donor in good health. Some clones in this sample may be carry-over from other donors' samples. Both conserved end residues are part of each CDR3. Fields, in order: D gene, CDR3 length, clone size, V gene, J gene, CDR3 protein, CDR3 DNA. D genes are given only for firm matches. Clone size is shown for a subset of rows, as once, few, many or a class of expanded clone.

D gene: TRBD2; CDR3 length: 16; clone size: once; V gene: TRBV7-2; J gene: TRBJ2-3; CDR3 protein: CASSLRLAASTDTQYF; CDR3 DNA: TGTGCCAGCAGCCTCCGACTAGCGGCTAGCACAGATACGCAGTATTTT
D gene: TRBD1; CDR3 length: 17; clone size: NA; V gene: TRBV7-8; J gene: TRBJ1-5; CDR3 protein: CASSPYRGGLGNQPQHF; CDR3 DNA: TGTGCCAGCAGCCCCTACAGGGGGGGGTTGGGCAATCAGCCCCAGCATTTT
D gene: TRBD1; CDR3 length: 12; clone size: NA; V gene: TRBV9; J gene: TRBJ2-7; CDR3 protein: CASSVDRGEQYF; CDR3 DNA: TGTGCCAGCAGCGTAGACAGGGGCGAGCAGTACTTC
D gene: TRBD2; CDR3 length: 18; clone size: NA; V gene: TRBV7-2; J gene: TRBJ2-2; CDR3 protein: CASSLRTSGGVYTGELFF; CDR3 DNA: TGTGCCAGCAGCCTGAGGACTAGCGGGGGCGTTTACACCGGGGAGCTGTTTTTT
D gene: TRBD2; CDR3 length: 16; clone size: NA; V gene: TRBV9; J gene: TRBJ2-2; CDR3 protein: CASSPGGPVNTGELFF; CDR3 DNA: TGTGCCAGCTCCCCGGGAGGTCCCGTTAACACCGGGGAGCTGTTTTTT
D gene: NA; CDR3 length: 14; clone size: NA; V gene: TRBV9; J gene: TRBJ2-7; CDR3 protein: CASSVDRYSYEQYF; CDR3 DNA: TGTGCCAGCAGCGTAGACAGATACTCCTACGAGCAGTACTTC
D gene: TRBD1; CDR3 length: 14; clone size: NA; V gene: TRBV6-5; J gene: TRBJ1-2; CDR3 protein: CASRGPGQGNGYTF; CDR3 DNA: TGTGCCAGCAGAGGTCCGGGACAGGGAAATGGCTACACCTTC
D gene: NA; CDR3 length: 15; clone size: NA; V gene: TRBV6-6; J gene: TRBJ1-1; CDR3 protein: CASSPTRFMNTEAFF; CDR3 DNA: TGTGCCAGCAGCCCCACACGCTTCATGAACACTGAAGCTTTCTTT
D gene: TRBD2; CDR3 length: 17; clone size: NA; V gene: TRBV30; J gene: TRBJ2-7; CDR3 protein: CAWSKPDGRGLPCEQYF; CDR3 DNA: TGTGCCTGGAGTAAGCCGGACGGCCGGGGACTACCTTGCGAGCAGTACTTC
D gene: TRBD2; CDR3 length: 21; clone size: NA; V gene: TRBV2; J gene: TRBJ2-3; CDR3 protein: CASSAPMGLAGGPFSTDTQYF; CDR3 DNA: TGTGCCAGCAGTGCACCCATGGGACTAGCGGGAGGGCCGTTTTCGACAGATACGCAGTATTTT
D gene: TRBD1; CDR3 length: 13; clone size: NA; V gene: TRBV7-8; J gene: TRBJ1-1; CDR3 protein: CASSFRGLTEAFF; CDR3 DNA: TGTGCCAGCAGCTTCAGGGGGCTCACTGAAGCTTTCTTT
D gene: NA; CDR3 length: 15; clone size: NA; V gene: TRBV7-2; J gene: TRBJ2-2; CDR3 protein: CASSLGQTYTGELFF; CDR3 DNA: TGTGCCAGCAGCTTAGGACAGACTTACACCGGGGAGCTGTTTTTT
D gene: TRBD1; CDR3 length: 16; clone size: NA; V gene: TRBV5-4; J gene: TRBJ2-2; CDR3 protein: CASSTRDRGPAGELFF; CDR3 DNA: TGTGCCAGCAGCACCCGGGACAGGGGGCCTGCCGGGGAGCTGTTTTTT
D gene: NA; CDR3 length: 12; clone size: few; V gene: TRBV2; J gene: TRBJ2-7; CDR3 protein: CASSERSHEQYF; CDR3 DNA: TGTGCCAGCAGTGAACGGTCCCACGAGCAGTACTTC
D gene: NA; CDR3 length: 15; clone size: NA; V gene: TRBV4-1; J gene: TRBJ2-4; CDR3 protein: CASSRTDGAKNIQYF; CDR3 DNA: TGCGCCAGCAGCCGCACAGATGGAGCCAAAAACATTCAGTACTTC
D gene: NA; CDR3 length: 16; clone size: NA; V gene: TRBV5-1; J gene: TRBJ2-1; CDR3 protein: CASSLNPRSSYNEQFF; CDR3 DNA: TGCGCCAGCAGCTTGAATCCGCGTAGCTCCTACAATGAGCAGTTCTTC
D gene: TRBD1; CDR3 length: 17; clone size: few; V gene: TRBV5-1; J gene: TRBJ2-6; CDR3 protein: CASSLGQAHSGANVLTF; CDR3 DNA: TGCGCCAGCAGCCTGGGACAGGCCCACTCTGGGGCCAACGTCCTGACTTTC
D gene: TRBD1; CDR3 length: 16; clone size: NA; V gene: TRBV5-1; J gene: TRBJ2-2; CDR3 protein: CASSLGTGANTGELFF; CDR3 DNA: TGCGCCAGCAGCTTGGGGACAGGGGCCAACACCGGGGAGCTGTTTTTT
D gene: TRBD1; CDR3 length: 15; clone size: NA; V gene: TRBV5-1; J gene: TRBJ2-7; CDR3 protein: CASNLGTGKSYEQYF; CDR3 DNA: TGCGCCAGCAACTTAGGGACAGGTAAATCCTACGAGCAGTACTTC
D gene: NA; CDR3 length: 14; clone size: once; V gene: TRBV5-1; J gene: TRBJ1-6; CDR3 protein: CASSRGGYNSPLHF; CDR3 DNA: TGCGCCAGCAGCCGCGGCGGTTATAATTCACCCCTCCACTTT
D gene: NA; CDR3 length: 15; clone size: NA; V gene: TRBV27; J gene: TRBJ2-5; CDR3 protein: CASSFGSGPPGTQYF; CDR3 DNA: TGTGCCAGCAGTTTCGGTAGCGGACCGCCAGGGACCCAGTACTTC
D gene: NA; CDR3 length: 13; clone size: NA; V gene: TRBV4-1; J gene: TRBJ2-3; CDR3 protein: CASSQGRVDTQYF; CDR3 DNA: TGCGCCAGCAGCCAAGGTCGGGTAGATACGCAGTATTTT